The sequence of this TCR beta chain was determined in a study of cytomegalovirus exposure and HLA in healthy donors. Study context: Of around 410 genotyped donors, around 80% grouped in the Caucasian-associated ancestry cluster. The study, taken as a whole, reports: Analysis performed later showed TCR beta chains linked to HLA being more clonally expanded than equally common others.

There were likely unrecorded immune exposures, though donors were nominally healthy when sampled. This CDR3 spans 20 amino acids. The junction had 15 bases not matched to a gene; V was cut back by 3 bases and J by 1 base. Germline-derived CDR1 and CDR2 are PRHDT and FYEKMQ (reference sequence). For this clone: Its antigen is still unknown.

This PCR relied on a set of 60 Vbeta primers and 13 Jbeta primers. Assay: immunoSEQ multiplex PCR; the TCRdb copy retains only in-frame clones and omits some. The repertoire holds around 220,000 clones, roughly 80% seen once, with about 0.23% in the top ten. V is TRBV13 and J is TRBJ2-7; 13 bases are a match to TRBD2. The receptor's source is a girl aged 2-10 years in good health and CMV-seronegative. The sequencing sample was made of PBMCs. In DNA form, the CDR3 reads TGTGCCAGCAGCTTCATCCGACCCGGGACTAGCGGGATCGAATCCTACGAGCAGTACTTC. This gives the protein CASSFIRPGTSGIESYEQYF.